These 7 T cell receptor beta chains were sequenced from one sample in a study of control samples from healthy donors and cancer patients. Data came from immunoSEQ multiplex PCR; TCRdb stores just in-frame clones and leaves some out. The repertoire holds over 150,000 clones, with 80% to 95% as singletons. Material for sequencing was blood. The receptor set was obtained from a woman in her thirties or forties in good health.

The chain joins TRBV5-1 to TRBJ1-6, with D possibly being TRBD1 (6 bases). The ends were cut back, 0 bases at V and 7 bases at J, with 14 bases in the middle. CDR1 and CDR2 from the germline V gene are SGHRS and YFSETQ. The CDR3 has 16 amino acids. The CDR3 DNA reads TGCGCCAGCAGCTTGGGGATGACAGGATACAATTCACCCCTCCACTTT. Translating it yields CASSLGMTGYNSPLHF.

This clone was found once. CDR3 sequence: CASSFGLDRGGGYTF. In DNA, the CDR3 is TGTGCCAGCAGTTTCGGCCTAGACAGGGGCGGAGGCTACACCTTC. The J gene is TRBJ1-2, the V gene TRBV27; the match to TRBD1 covers 8 bases. The CDR3 consists of 15 residues. Trimming took 3 bases from V and 8 from J; bases not matched to a gene: 11. Germline V gene data show CDR1 as MNHEY and CDR2 as SMNVEV (reference sequence).

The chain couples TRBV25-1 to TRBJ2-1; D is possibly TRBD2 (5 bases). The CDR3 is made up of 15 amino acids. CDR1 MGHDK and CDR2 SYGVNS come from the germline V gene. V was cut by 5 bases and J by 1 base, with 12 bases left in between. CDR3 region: CASSKDPGSYNEQFF. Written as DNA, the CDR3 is TGTGCCAGCAGTAAAGACCCGGGGTCCTACAATGAGCAGTTCTTC.

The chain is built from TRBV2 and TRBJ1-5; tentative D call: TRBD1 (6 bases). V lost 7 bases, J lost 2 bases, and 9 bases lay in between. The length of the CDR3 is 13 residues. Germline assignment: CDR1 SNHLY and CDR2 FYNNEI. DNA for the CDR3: TGTGCCAGCACCCGGACAGGCAATCAGCCCCAGCATTTT. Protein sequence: CASTRTGNQPQHF.

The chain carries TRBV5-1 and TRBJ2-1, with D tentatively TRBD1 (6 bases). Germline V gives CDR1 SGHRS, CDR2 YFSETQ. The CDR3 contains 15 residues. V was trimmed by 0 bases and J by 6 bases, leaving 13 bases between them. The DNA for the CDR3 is TGCGCCAGCAGCTTGGACAGGGTAAGCTCCAATGAGCAGTTCTTC. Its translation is CASSLDRVSSNEQFF.

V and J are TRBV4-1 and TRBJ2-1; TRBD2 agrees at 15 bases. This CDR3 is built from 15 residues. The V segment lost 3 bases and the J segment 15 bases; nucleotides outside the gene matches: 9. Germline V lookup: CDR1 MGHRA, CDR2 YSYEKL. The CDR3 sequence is CASSQGLAGGEMLFF. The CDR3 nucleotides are TGCGCCAGCAGCCAGGGACTAGCGGGGGGCGAAATGCTGTTCTTC.

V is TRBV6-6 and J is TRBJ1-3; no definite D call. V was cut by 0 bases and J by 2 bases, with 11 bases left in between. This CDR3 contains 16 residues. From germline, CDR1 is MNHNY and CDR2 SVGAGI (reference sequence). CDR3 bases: TGTGCCAGCAGTTACTCGAAGGGTGGGCCTGGAAACACCATATATTTT. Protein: CASSYSKGGPGNTIYF.